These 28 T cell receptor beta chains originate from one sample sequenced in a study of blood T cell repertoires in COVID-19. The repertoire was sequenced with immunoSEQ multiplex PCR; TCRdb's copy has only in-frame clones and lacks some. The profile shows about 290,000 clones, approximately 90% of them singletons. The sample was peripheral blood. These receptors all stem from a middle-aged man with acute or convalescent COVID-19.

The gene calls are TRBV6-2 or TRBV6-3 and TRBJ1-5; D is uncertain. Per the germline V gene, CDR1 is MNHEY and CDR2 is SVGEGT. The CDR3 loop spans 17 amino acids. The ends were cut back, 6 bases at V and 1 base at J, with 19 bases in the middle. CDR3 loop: CASSDQRRFRSNQPQHF. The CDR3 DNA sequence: TGTGCCAGCAGCGACCAAAGGAGGTTCCGGAGCAATCAGCCCCAGCATTTT.

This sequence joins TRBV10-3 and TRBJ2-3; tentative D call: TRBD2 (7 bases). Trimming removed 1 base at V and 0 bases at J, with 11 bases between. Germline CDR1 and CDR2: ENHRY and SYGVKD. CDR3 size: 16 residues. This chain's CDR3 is CAISEFGGASTDTQYF. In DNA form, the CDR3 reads TGTGCCATCAGTGAGTTTGGGGGGGCGAGCACAGATACGCAGTATTTT.

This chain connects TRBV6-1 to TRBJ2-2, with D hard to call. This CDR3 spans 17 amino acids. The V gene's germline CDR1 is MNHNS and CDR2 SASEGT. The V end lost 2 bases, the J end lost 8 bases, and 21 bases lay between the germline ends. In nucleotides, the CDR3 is TGTGCCAGCAGTGAAAAATCAACACGGAGATTTGCGGGGGAGCTGTTTTTT. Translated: CASSEKSTRRFAGELFF.

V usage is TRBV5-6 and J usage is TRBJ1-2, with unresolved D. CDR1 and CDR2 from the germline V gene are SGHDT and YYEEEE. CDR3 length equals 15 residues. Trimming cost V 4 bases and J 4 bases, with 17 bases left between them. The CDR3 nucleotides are TGTGCCAGCAGCGGCGACAAACGGTGGGCCTATGGCTACACCTTC. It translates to CASSGDKRWAYGYTF.

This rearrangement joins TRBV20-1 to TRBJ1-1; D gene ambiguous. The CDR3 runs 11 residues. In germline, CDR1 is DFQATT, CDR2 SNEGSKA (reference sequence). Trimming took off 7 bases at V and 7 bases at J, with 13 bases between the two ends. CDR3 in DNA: TGCAGTGTCTTGATCGAGGTTGAAGCTTTCTTT. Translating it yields CSVLIEVEAFF.

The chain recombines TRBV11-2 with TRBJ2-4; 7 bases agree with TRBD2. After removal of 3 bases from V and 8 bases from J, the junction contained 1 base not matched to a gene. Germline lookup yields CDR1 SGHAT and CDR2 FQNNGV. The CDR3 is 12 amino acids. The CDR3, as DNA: TGTGCCAGCAGCTTGGGGGGGGACATTCAGTACTTC. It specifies CASSLGGDIQYF.

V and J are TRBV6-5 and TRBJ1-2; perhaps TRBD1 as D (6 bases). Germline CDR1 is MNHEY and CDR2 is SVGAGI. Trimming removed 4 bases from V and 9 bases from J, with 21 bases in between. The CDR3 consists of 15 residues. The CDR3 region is CASSLSASLQGSYTF. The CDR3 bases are TGTGCCAGCAGTTTGTCCGCAAGTTTACAGGGAAGCTACACCTTC.

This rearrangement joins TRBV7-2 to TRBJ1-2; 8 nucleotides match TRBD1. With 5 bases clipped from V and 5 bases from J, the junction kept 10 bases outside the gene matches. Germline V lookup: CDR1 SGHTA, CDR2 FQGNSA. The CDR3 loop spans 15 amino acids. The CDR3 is CASSPETGALYGYTF. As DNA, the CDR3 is TGTGCCAGCAGCCCCGAGACAGGGGCGCTGTATGGCTACACCTTC. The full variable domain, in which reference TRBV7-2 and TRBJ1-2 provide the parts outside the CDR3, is GAGVSQSPSNKVTEKGKDVELRCDPISGHTALYWYRQSLGQGLEFLIYFQGNSAPDKSGLPSDRFSAERTGGSVSTLTIQRTQQEDSAVYLCASSPETGALYGYTFGSGTRLTVV.

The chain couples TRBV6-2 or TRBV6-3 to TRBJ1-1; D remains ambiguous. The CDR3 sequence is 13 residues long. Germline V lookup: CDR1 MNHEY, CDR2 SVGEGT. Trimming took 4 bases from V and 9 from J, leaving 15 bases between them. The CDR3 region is CASSSYSGTKAFF. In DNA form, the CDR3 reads TGTGCCAGCAGTTCGTACTCGGGTACAAAAGCTTTCTTT.

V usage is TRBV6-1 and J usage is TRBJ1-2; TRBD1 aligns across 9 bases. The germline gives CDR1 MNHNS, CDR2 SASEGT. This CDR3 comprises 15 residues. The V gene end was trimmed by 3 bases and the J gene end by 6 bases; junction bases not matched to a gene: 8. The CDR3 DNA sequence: TGTGCCAGCAGTGAGCGGACAGGGGTCATGGATGGCTACACCTTC. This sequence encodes CASSERTGVMDGYTF.

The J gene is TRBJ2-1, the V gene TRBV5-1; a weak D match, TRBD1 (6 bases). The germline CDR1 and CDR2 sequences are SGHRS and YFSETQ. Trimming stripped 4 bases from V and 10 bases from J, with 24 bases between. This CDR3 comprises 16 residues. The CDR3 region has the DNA TGCGCCAGCAGCGTGTTAGCCGTGTCACAGGGTTCCGAGCAGTTCTTC. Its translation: CASSVLAVSQGSEQFF.

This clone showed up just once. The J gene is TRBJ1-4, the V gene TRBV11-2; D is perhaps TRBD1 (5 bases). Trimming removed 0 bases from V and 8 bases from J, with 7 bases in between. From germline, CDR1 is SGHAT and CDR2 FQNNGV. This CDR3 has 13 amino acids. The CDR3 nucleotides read TGTGCCAGCAGCTTAGATCGGGGGGAAAAACTGTTTTTT. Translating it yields CASSLDRGEKLFF.

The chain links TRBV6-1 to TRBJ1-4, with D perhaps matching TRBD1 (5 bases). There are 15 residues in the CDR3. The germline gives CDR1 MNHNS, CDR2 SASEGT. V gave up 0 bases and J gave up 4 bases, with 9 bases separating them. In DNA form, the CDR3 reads TGTGCCAGCAGTGAAGCTTACAGGCTTAATGAAAAACTGTTTTTT. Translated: CASSEAYRLNEKLFF.

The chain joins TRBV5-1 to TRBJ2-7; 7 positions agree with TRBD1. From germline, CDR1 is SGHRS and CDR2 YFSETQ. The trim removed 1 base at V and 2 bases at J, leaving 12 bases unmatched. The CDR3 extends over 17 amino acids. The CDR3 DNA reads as TGCGCCAGCAGCTTGAGTATTGGGACAGCAATACCCTACGAGCAGTACTTC. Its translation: CASSLSIGTAIPYEQYF.

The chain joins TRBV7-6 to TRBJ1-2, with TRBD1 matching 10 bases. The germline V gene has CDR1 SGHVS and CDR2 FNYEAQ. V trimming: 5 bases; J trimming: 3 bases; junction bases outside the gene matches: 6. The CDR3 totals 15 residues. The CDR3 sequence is CASSAGQGRDYGYTF. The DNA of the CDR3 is TGTGCCAGCAGCGCGGGACAGGGGAGAGACTATGGCTACACCTTC.

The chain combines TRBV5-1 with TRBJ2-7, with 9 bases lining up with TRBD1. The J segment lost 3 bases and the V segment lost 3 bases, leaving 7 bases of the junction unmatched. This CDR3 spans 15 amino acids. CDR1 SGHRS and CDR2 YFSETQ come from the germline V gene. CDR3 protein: CASSSSTGGIYEQYF. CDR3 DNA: TGCGCCAGCAGCTCCTCCACAGGGGGCATCTACGAGCAGTACTTC.

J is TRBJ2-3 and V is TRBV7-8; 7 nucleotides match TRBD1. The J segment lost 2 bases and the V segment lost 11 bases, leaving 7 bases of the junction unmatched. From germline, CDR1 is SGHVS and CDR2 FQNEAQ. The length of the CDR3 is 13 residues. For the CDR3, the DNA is TGTGCCGGAGCGAGGGGGCTCACAGATACGCAGTATTTT. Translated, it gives CAGARGLTDTQYF. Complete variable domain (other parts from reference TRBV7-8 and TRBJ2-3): GAGVSQSPRYKVAKRGQDVALRCDPISGHVSLFWYQQALGQGPEFLTYFQNEAQLDKSGLPSDRFFAERPEGSVSTLKIQRTQQEDSAVYLCAGARGLTDTQYFGPGTRLTVL.

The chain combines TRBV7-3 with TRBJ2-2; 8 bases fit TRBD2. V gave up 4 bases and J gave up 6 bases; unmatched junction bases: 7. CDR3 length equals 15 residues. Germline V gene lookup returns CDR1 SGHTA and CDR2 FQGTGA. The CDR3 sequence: CASSSNSGGSGELFF. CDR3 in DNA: TGTGCCAGCAGCTCGAACAGCGGGGGATCCGGGGAGCTGTTTTTT. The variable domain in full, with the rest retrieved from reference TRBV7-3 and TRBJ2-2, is GAGVSQTPSNKVTEKGKYVELRCDPISGHTALYWYRQSLGQGPEFLIYFQGTGAADDSGLPNDRFFAVRPEGSVSTLKIQRTERGDSAVYLCASSSNSGGSGELFFGEGSRLTVL.

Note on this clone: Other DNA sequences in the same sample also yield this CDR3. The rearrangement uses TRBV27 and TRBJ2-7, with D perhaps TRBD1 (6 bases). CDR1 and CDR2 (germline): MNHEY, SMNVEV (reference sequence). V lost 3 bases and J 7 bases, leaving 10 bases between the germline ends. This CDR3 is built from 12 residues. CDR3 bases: TGTGCCAGCAGTTTCCCGAGGGGGGAGCAGTACTTC. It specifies CASSFPRGEQYF.

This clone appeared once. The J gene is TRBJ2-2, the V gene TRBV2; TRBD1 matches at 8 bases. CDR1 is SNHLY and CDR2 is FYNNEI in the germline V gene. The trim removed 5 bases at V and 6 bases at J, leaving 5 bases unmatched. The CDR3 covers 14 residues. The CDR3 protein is CASSRTGTPGELFF. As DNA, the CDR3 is TGTGCCAGCAGTCGGACAGGGACGCCCGGGGAGCTGTTTTTT.

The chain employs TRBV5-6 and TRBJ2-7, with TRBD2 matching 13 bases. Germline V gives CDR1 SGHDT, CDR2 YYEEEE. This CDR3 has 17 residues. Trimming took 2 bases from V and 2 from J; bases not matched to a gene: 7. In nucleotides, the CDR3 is TGTGCCAGCAGCTTTGGACTAGCGGGGGAGCTTCCCTACGAGCAGTACTTC. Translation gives CASSFGLAGELPYEQYF.

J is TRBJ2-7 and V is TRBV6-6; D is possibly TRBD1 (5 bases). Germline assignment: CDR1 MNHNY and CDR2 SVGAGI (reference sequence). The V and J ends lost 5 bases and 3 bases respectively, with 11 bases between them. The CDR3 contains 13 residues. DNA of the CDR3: TGTGCCAGCAGTCAGGACATTTACTACGAGCAGTACTTC. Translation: CASSQDIYYEQYF.

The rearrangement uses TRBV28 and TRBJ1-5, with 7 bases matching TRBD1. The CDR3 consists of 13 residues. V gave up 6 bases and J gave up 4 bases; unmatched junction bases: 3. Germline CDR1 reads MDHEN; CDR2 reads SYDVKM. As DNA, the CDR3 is TGTGCCAGCAGATCGGACAGGAATCAGCCCCAGCATTTT. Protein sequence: CASRSDRNQPQHF.

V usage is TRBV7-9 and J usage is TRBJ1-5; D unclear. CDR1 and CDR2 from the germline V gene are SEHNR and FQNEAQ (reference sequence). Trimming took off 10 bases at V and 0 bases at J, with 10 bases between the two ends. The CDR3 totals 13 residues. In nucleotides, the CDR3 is TGTGCCACCTCAGTGTTTAGCAATCAGCCCCAGCATTTT. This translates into CATSVFSNQPQHF.

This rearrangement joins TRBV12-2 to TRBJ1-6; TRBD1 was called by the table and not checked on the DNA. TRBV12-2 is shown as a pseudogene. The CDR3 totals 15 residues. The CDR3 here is CASRFLDSDVSPLHF. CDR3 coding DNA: TGTGCAAGTCGCTTTCTGGACAGTGATGTTTCACCCCTCCACTTT.

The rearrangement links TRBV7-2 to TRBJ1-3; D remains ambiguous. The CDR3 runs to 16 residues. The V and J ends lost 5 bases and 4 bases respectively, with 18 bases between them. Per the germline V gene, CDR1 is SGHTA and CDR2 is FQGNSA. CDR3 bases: TGTGCCAGCAGCCCCGGAGGAGTCCGCATAGGAAACACCATATATTTT. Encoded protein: CASSPGGVRIGNTIYF.

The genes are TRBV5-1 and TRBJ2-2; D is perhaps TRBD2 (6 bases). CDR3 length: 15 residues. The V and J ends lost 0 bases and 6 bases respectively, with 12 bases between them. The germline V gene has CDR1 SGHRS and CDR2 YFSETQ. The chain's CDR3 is CASSLVIGEAGELFF. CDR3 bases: TGCGCCAGCAGCTTGGTCATAGGGGAGGCCGGGGAGCTGTTTTTT.

The CDR3 nucleotides are TGTGCCAGCAGTTCCCCCTTTGGGGGGGGGCCGGAAGATACGCAGTATTTT. The encoded protein is CASSSPFGGGPEDTQYF. The chain carries TRBV2 and TRBJ2-3; D perhaps matches TRBD2 (7 bases). V was trimmed by 5 bases and J by 5 bases, leaving 23 bases between them. CDR1 and CDR2 from the germline V gene are SNHLY and FYNNEI. The CDR3 extends over 17 amino acids.